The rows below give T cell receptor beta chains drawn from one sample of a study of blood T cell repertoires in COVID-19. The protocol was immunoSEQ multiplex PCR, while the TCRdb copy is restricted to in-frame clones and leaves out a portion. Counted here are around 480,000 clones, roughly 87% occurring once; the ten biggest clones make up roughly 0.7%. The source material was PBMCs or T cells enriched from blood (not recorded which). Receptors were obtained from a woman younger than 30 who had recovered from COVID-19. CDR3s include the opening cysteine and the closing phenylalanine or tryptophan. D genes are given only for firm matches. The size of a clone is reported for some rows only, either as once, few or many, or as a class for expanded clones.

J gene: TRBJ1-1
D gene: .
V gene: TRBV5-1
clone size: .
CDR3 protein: CASSLVGAGENTEAFF
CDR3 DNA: TGCGCCAGCAGCTTGGTAGGGGCAGGGGAGAACACTGAAGCTTTCTTT

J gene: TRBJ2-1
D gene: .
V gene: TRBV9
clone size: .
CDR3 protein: CASRPVAGFYNEQFF
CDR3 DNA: TGTGCCAGCCGACCTGTGGCGGGTTTCTACAATGAGCAGTTCTTC

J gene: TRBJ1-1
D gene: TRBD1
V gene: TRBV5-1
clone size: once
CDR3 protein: CASSFNPTGMNTEAFF
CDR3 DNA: TGCGCCAGCAGCTTTAACCCGACAGGGATGAACACTGAAGCTTTCTTT

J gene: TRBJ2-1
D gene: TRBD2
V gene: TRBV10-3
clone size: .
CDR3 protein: CAISEGRAGNEQFF
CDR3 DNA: TGTGCCATCAGTGAAGGGAGGGCTGGCAATGAGCAGTTCTTC

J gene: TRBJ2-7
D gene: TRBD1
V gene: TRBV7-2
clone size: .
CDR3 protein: CASRLHAGTGNYEQYF
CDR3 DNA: TGTGCCAGCAGACTCCACGCGGGGACAGGGAACTACGAGCAGTACTTC

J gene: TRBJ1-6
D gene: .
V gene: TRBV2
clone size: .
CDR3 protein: CASSIQGILGSPLHF
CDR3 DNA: TGTGCCAGCAGTATCCAGGGGATTTTAGGCTCACCCCTCCACTTT

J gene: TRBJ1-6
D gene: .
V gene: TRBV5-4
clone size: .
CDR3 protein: CASSLAGGDVNSPLHF
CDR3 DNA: TGTGCCAGCAGCTTGGCCGGGGGGGACGTGAATTCACCCCTCCACTTT

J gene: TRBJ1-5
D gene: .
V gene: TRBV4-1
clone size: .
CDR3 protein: CASSQHPRGKSNQPQHF
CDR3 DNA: TGCGCCAGCAGCCAACACCCAAGGGGGAAGAGCAATCAGCCCCAGCATTTT

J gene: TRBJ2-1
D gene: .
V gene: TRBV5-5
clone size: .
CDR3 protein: CASSFADYSYNEQFF
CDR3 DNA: TGTGCCAGCAGCTTCGCAGACTACTCCTACAATGAGCAGTTCTTC

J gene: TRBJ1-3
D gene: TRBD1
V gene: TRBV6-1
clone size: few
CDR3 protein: CASSEVFRDSSGNTIYF
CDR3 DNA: TGTGCCAGCAGTGAAGTTTTTCGGGACAGCTCTGGAAACACCATATATTTT

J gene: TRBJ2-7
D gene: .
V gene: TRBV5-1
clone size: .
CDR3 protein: CASSLEGVIRPYEQYF
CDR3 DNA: TGCGCCAGCAGCTTGGAAGGGGTGATCCGTCCTTACGAGCAGTACTTC

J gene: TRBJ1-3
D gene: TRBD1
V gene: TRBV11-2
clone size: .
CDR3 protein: CASSAGTAIYF
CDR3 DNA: TGTGCCAGCAGCGCAGGGACAGCCATATATTTT

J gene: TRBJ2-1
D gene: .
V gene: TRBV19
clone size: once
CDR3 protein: CASSTRQLYNEQFF
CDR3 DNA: TGTGCCAGTAGTACCAGGCAGCTCTACAATGAGCAGTTCTTC

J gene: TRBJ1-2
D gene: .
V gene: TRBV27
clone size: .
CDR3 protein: CASSSGISYGYTF
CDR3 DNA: TGTGCCAGCAGTTCCGGTATAAGCTATGGCTACACCTTC

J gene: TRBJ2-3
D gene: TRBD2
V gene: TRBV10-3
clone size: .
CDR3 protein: CAISVTSGGNSPASTDTQYF
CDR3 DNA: TGTGCCATCAGTGTGACTAGCGGGGGGAATTCCCCTGCTAGCACAGATACGCAGTATTTT

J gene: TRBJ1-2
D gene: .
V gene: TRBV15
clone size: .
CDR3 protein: CATSRDRSGAYGYTF
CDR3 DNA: TGTGCCACCAGCAGAGACAGATCTGGGGCCTATGGCTACACCTTC

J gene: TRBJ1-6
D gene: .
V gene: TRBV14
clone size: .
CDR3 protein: CASSLGDSPLHF
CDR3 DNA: TGTGCCAGCAGCCTCGGAGATTCACCCCTCCACTTT

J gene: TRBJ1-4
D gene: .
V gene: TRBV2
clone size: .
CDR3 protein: CASGRGLREKLFF
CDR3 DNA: TGTGCCAGCGGGAGAGGGCTGAGGGAAAAACTGTTTTTT

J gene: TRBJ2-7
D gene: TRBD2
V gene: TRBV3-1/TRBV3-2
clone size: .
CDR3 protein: CASSQDLRRGGDDEQYF
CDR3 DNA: TGTGCCAGCAGCCAAGATTTAAGGCGGGGGGGAGATGACGAGCAGTACTTC

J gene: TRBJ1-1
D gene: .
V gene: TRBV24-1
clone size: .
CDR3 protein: CATSASDSTVGAFF
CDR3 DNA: TGTGCCACCAGTGCCTCAGACTCGACCGTCGGAGCTTTCTTT

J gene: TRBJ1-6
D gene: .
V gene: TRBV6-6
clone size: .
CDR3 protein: CASRTHVSRVPSPLHF
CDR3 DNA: TGTGCCAGCAGGACCCATGTATCCAGGGTCCCCTCACCCCTCCACTTT

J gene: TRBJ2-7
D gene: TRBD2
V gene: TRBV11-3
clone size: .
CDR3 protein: CASSSSRGGEQYF
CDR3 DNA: TGTGCCAGCAGCTCCTCCCGGGGGGGCGAGCAGTACTTC

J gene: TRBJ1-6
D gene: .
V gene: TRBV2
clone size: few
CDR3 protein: CASSSYPNSPLHF
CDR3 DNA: TGTGCCAGCAGTTCCTACCCTAATTCACCCCTCCACTTT

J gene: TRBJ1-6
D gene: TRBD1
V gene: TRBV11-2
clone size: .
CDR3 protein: CASRRDPRTGGNSPLHF
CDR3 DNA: TGTGCCAGCAGACGCGACCCCCGGACAGGGGGAAATTCACCCCTCCACTTT

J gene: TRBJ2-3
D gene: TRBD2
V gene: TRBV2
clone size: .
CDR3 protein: CASRAGTSGGTQYF
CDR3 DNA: TGTGCCAGCAGGGCCGGGACTAGCGGGGGTACGCAGTATTTT

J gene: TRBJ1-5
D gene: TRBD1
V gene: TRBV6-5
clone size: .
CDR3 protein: CASSLGGGGGQPQHF
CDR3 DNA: TGTGCCAGCAGCCTCGGAGGGGGCGGAGGTCAGCCCCAGCATTTT

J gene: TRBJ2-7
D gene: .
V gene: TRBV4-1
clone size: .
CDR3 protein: CASSQAESDYEQYF
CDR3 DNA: TGCGCCAGCAGCCAAGCGGAGTCCGACTACGAGCAGTACTTC

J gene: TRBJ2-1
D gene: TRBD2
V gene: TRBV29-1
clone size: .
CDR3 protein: CSVSGTSGGAYNEQFF
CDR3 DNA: TGCAGCGTTAGCGGGACTAGCGGGGGGGCATACAATGAGCAGTTCTTC

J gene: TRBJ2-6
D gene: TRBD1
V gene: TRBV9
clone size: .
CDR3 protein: CASSVVGQGSGANVLTF
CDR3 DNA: TGTGCCAGCAGCGTAGTGGGACAGGGCTCTGGGGCCAACGTCCTGACTTTC

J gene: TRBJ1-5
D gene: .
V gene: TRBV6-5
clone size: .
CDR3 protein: CASTPSGANQPQHF
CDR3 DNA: TGTGCCAGCACCCCGAGCGGGGCCAATCAGCCCCAGCATTTT

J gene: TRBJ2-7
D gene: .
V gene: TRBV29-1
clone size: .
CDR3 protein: CSVVPPREQYF
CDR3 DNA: TGCAGCGTTGTCCCCCCGCGGGAGCAGTACTTC

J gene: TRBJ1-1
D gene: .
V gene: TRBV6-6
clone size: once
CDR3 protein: CASSLGTPNTEAFF
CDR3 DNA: TGTGCCAGCAGTCTAGGGACTCCCAACACTGAAGCTTTCTTT

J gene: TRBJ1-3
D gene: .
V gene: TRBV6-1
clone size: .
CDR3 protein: CASSDREAPLRTGNTIYF
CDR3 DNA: TGTGCCAGCAGTGATAGGGAGGCTCCTTTAAGGACTGGAAACACCATATATTTT

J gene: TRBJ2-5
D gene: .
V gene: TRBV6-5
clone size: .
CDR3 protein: CASIQGETQYF
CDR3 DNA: TGTGCCAGCATTCAGGGAGAGACCCAGTACTTC

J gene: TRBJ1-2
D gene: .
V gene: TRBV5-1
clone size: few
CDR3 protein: CASSLMGSGVADYGYTF
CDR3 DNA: TGCGCCAGCAGCTTGATGGGGAGTGGGGTGGCCGACTATGGCTACACCTTC

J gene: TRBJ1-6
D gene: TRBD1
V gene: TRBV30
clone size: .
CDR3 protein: CASRGSYNSPLHF
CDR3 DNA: TGTGCCTCCAGGGGGTCCTATAATTCACCCCTCCACTTT

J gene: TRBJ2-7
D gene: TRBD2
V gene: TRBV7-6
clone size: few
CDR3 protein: CASSLEGSWEGSYEQYF
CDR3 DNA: TGTGCCAGCAGCTTAGAAGGATCCTGGGAGGGTTCCTACGAGCAGTACTTC

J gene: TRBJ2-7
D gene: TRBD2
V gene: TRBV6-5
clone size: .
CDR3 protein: CASKLAGAESYEQYF
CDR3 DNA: TGTGCCAGCAAACTAGCGGGGGCCGAGTCCTACGAGCAGTACTTC

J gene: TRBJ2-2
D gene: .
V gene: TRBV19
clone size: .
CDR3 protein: CASSEEGGGELFF
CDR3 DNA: TGTGCCAGTAGTGAGGAGGGTGGCGGGGAGCTGTTTTTT

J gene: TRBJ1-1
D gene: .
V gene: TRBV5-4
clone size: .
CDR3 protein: CASTTRGNDRVSEAFF
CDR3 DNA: TGTGCCAGCACTACTAGAGGGAACGATAGAGTTTCTGAAGCTTTCTTT